This entry is about one T cell receptor beta chain. It lacks a known antigen. Per-nucleotide qualities are absent, and no much larger clonotype sits a single base away. This sample was taken from a study of T cells in Graves' hyperthyroidism and ophthalmopathy (dated by TCRdb to about 2019). Describing the broader study: Peripheral blood samples were taken at the time of initial diagnosis, prior to any treatment. A discovery cohort of around 98 patients, roughly 40 with Graves' ophthalmopathy and about 58 with stable Graves' hyperthyroidism, was used to find distinguishing TCR V-J signatures. An independent validation cohort of around 19 hyperthyroidism patients and more than 15 patients who later progressed to ophthalmopathy tested prospective prediction of ophthalmopathy. For training and testing, the 100 or so patients in the discovery cohort were randomly divided in a 7:3 ratio. In addition, the study compared T-cell repertoires in thyroid tissue and in blood from about 6 Graves' hyperthyroidism patients. Following sampling, methimazole starting at 30 mg daily was given to hyperthyroidism patients, and high-dose intravenous methylprednisolone was given to ophthalmopathy patients. The paper reports TCR Vbeta CDR3 sequencing of over 120 peripheral blood samples: 40 to 45 ophthalmopathy, some 80 hyperthyroidism and 17 progressor patients.

TCR beta CDR3 regions were amplified from RNA transcripts. The TCR CDR3 was subjected to a first round of RT-PCR using the HTBI primer set and the Qiagen OneStep RT-PCR kit. A second multiplex PCR round built the libraries, followed by size selection and purification. Paired-end sequencing of the libraries was performed with 100 bp reads on an Illumina HiSeq2000. As for how the authors treated the data: SOAPnuke was used to process the raw data, with reads discarded if the reads contained adapters or uncalled bases, had a mean Phred below 15, or lacked an exact constant-primer or identifier match. COPE v1.2.5 was used to merge high-quality paired reads, and clonotypes were defined as unique nucleotide sequences. MiTCR v1.1 was used to align the clonotypes against IMGT TRBV, TRBD and TRBJ reference segments. The analysis was restricted to V-J combinations with a frequency above 0.0001, which together covered 99% to 99.2% of the repertoires. A TCS score was defined as the ratio of F50 (clonal expansion) to E x V (chaos), with BLOSUM62-based TCRdist applied between CDR3 peptides within each V-J. Welch's t-statistics and random forest reduced roughly 530 V-J features to fewer than 15, which were used in a naive Bayes classifier (R e1071). Using fastp at Q25 and MiXCR, TCRdb reprocessed the public reads and kept productive beta chains. Records with the same CDR3 protein are collapsed into one entry carrying the most frequent genes and DNA. The V and J calls come from TCRdb's annotation, not from the publication. The sample table lists over 150,000 distinct CDR3 sequences, about 17% of them with a count of one. The top ten clonotypes cover 53% of the sample.

Summary of the overall study and its limitations: Most expanded thyroid clonotypes (frequency above 0.001) were also found in blood, which suggests that blood repertoires may mirror thyroid immune responses. In validation, the model predicted progression to ophthalmopathy with 60% to 71% sensitivity and less than 80% specificity, a median of around six months before onset. No statistical method was used to fix the sample size in advance, and group allocation was not hidden from the investigators. In cross-validation, a model built on a 13 V-J signature told ophthalmopathy apart from stable hyperthyroidism with roughly 87% sensitivity and roughly 82% specificity, and in testing the same model reached 80%/75%.

A patient counted as having stable Graves' hyperthyroidism if no progression to ophthalmopathy occurred over 18 months of follow-up. The hyperthyroidism patients were between 18 and 65 years old and newly diagnosed, with a disease duration of less than 2 months. Exclusion was applied to patients with uncontrolled infections, other autoimmune diseases, pregnancy or lactation. Clinical symptoms, serum thyroxine and TRAb, thyroid ultrasound, and orbital computed tomography formed the basis for the diagnoses. Ficoll-Paque density gradient centrifugation was used to isolate PBMCs from around 10 ml of fresh peripheral blood. Total RNA was extracted with Trizol reagent, and quality was checked on an Agilent 2100 Bioanalyzer. As encoded in the germline V gene, CDR1 is MNHNS while CDR2 is SASEGT. The CDR3 goes from the cysteine to the phenylalanine over 11 residues. CDR3 DNA is the only sequence kept; it has 33 bases, read in frame from the first base. Trimming at the junction amounts to 5 bases on V and 11 bases on J, and the germline ends lie 12 bases apart.

This sequence originates from a woman aged 50 to 60 with Graves' hyperthyroidism. This chain joins TRBV6-1 to TRBJ1-1; the D gene cannot be named for sure. The sample consisted of blood. The DNA sequence follows: TGTGCCAGCAGTTCGAATCTAGGGGCTTTCTTT. Translated, it gives CASSSNLGAFF.